This T cell receptor beta chain appears in the sequencing data of a study of liver allograft versus peripheral blood T cells. Study summary: Within transplanted livers, the T cell receptor repertoires were examined and compared against the repertoires present in the peripheral blood of liver transplant recipients. General study points: Peripheral blood repertoires reportedly differed from the T cell receptor repertoires found inside liver allografts.

V was trimmed by 5 bases and J by 4 bases, leaving 6 bases between them. CDR1 and CDR2 (germline): SGHAT, FQNNGV. The CDR3 loop spans 11 amino acids. TCRdb re-derived calls from the reads in MiXCR, one entry per CDR3 protein. The sample has under 3,500 distinct CDR3 sequences; approximately 15% are singletons. Regarding this clonotype: Antigen specificity is unknown.

The chain couples TRBV11-2 to TRBJ2-7; D is possibly TRBD2 (5 bases). The sequence was obtained from a human patient who had a liver transplant. Some T cells may possibly be graft donor cells. This chain's CDR3 is CASSPGYEQYF. The DNA of the CDR3 is TGTGCCAGCAGCCCGGGGTACGAGCAGTACTTC.